These 10 T cell receptor beta chains share one sample of origin, sequenced in a study of cytomegalovirus exposure and HLA in healthy donors. PCR involved 60 Vbeta and 13 Jbeta primers. TCRdb's copy holds only in-frame clones and misses some; the assay was immunoSEQ multiplex PCR. The repertoire holds some 120,000 clones, with approximately 80% as singletons. The sample was PBMCs. The receptors shown here come from a woman aged 18-30 years in good health and CMV-seropositive.

This clone showed up just once. The chain combines TRBV4-2 with TRBJ2-1, with 11 bases lining up with TRBD2. The CDR3 is made up of 15 amino acids. The germline gives CDR1 LGHNA, CDR2 YNFKEQ. Germline trimming cut 3 bases from V and 6 bases from J; bases unmatched to any gene: 4. The DNA of the CDR3 is TGTGCCAGCAGCCATAGCGGGAGGGCCCCCAATGAGCAGTTCTTC. This translates into CASSHSGRAPNEQFF.

The gene calls are TRBV7-9 and TRBJ2-2; 9 nucleotides match TRBD1. Germline assignment: CDR1 SEHNR and CDR2 FQNEAQ (reference sequence). CDR3 length: 16 amino acids. V lost 5 bases to trimming and J lost 6 bases; unmatched junction nucleotides: 10. The CDR3 loop is CASSHDGTGRPGELFF. The CDR3 DNA reads TGTGCCAGCAGCCATGATGGGACAGGGCGACCCGGGGAGCTGTTTTTT.

This clone was seen only a few times. The V call is TRBV30, the J call TRBJ2-5; tentative D call: TRBD2 (7 bases). This CDR3 spans 14 amino acids. Deletions cut 7 bases from V and 4 bases from J, with 19 bases between. Germline CDR1 GTSNPN, CDR2 SVGIG (reference sequence). The CDR3 is CAYGLGGARETQYF. Written as DNA, the CDR3 is TGTGCCTACGGGCTGGGGGGGGCACGAGAGACCCAGTACTTC.

The chain links TRBV5-8 to TRBJ2-5; D perhaps matches TRBD1 (6 bases). CDR1 is SGHTS, CDR2 YDEGEE, per germline. CDR3 length: 14 residues. V lost 0 bases to trimming and J lost 2 bases, with 8 bases between them. CDR3 sequence reads: CASSLVTGQETQYF. The CDR3 DNA is TGTGCCAGCAGCTTGGTCACAGGGCAAGAGACCCAGTACTTC.

This clone was detected a few times. The genes are TRBV4-2 and TRBJ2-6, with 7 bases identical to TRBD2. J lost 2 bases, V lost 1 base, and 5 bases had no gene match. This CDR3 is built from 17 residues. The germline V gene has CDR1 LGHNA and CDR2 YNFKEQ. The CDR3 DNA follows: TGTGCCAGCAGCCAAGGTTCGGCGGGAGCTGGGGCCAACGTCCTGACTTTC. Translated, it gives CASSQGSAGAGANVLTF.

The chain couples TRBV6-5 to TRBJ1-5; D is possibly TRBD1 (5 bases). Germline-derived CDR1 and CDR2 are MNHEY and SVGAGI. The V and J ends lost 0 bases and 2 bases respectively, with 11 bases between them. CDR3 length equals 16 residues. CDR3 loop: CASSYSHPGRNQPQHF. In DNA, the CDR3 is TGTGCCAGCAGTTACTCACACCCAGGGCGCAATCAGCCCCAGCATTTT.

This chain connects TRBV2 to TRBJ1-4, with 10 bases identical to TRBD1. V dropped 1 base and J dropped 8; count of bases not matched to a gene: 4. This CDR3 has 15 residues. Germline CDR1 and CDR2: SNHLY and FYNNEI. The CDR3 loop reads CASSEEGQGGEKLFF. In DNA, the CDR3 is TGTGCCAGCAGTGAAGAAGGACAGGGGGGAGAAAAACTGTTTTTT.

V usage is TRBV5-4 and J usage is TRBJ1-3, with D tentatively TRBD1 (6 bases). Germline V gives CDR1 SGHNT, CDR2 YYREEE (reference sequence). This CDR3 is built from 15 residues. The V end was cut by 2 bases, the J end by 1 base, with 10 bases between. Written as DNA, the CDR3 is TGTGCCAGCAGCTTTGACAGGTCATCTGGAAACACCATATATTTT. Protein product: CASSFDRSSGNTIYF.

V and J are TRBV19 and TRBJ2-7; 10 nucleotides agree with TRBD1. Germline CDR1 is LNHDA and CDR2 is SQIVND (reference sequence). The ends lost 5 bases at V and 2 bases at J; junction bases unmatched: 6. There are 15 residues in the CDR3. This chain's CDR3 is CASSAGTGDTYEQYF. CDR3 DNA sequence: TGTGCCAGTAGTGCTGGGACAGGGGATACCTACGAGCAGTACTTC. The full variable domain, with the rest looked up from reference TRBV19 and TRBJ2-7, is DGGITQSPKYLFRKEGQNVTLSCEQNLNHDAMYWYRQDPGQGLRLIYYSQIVNDFQKGDIAEGYSVSREKKESFPLTVTSAQKNPTAFYLCASSAGTGDTYEQYFGPGTRLTVT.

This clone was counted between two and nine times. The chain combines TRBV10-3 with TRBJ1-1, with D tentatively TRBD1 (6 bases). This CDR3 has 14 amino acids. Trimming removed 1 base from V and 2 bases from J, with 8 bases in between. Germline assignment: CDR1 ENHRY and CDR2 SYGVKD. The CDR3 sequence is CAISELGHNTEAFF. CDR3 coding DNA: TGTGCCATCAGTGAGTTGGGACATAACACTGAAGCTTTCTTT.